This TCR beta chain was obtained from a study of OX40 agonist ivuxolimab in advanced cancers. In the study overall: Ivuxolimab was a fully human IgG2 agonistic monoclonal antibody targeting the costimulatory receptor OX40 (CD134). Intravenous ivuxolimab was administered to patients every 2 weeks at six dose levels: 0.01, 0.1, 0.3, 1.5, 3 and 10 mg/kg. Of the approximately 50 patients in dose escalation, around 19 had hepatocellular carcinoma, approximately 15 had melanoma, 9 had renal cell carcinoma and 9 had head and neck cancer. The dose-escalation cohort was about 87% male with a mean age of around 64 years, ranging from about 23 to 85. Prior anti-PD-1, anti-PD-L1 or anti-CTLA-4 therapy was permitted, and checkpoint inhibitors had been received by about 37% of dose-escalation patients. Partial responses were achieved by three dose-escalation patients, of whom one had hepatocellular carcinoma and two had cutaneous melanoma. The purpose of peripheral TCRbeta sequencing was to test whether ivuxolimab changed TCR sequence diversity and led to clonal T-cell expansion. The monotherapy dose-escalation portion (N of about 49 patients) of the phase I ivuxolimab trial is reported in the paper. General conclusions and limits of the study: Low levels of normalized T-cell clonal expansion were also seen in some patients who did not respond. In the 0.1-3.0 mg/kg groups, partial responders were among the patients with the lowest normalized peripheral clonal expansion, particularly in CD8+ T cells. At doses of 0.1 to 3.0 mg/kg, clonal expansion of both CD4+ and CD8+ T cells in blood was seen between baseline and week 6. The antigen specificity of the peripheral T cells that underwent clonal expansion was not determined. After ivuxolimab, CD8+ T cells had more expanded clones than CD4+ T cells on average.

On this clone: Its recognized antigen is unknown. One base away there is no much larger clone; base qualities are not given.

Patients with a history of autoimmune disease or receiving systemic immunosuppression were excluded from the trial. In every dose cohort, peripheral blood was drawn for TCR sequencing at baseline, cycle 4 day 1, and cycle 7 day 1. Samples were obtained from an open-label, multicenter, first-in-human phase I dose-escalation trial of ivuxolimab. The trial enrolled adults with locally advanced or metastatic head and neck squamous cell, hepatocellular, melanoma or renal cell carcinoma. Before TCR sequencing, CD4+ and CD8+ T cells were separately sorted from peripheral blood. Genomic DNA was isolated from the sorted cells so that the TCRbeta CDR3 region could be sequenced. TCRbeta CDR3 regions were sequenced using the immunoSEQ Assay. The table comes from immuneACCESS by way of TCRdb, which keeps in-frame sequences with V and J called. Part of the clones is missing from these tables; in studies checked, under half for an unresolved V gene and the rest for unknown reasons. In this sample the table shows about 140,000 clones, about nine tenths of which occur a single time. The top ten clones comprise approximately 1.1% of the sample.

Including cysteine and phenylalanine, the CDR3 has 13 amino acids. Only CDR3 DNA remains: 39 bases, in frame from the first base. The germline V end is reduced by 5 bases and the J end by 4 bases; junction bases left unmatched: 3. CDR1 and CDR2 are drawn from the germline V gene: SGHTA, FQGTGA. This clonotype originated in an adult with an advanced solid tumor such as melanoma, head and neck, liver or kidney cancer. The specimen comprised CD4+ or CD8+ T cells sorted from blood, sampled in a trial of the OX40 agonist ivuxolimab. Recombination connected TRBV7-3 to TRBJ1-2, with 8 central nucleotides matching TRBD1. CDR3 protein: CASSAGQGYGYTF. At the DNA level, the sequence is TGTGCCAGCAGCGCCGGACAGGGCTATGGCTACACCTTC.